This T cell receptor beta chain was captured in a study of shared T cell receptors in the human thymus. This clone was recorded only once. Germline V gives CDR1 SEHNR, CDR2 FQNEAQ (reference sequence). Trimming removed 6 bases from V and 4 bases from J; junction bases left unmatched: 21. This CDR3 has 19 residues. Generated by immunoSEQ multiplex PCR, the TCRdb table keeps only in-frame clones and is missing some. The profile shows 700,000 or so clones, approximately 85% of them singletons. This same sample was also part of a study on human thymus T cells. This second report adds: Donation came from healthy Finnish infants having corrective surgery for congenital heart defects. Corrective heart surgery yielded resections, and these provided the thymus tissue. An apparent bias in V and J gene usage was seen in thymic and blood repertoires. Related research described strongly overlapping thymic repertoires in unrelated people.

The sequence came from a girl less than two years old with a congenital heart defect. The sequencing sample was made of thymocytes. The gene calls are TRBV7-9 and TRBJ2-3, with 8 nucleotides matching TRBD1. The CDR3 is CASRPGRGSGGAVPDTQYF. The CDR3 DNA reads TGTGCCAGCAGACCCGGGCGCGGATCAGGGGGCGCAGTCCCAGATACGCAGTATTTT.